This T cell receptor (beta chain) was sequenced for a study of blood T cell repertoires in COVID-19. Study details: The United States, Italy and Spain were the sources of the acute and convalescent COVID-19 samples.

Repertoires were generated with immunoSEQ multiplex PCR, while TCRdb's copy carries only in-frame clones and drops some. The top ten clones hold around 14% of a sample with around 190,000 clones, approximately 80% of them seen once. In this sample, this clone turned up once. The receptor's source is a human donor in a cohort sampled during active COVID-19. The sequencing input was peripheral blood.

The CDR3 DNA is TGTGCCAGCAGCCCAAGCATGGGCGGCAATCAGCCCCAGCATTTT. This sequence encodes CASSPSMGGNQPQHF. The genes are TRBV3-1 (or the pseudogene TRBV3-2) and TRBJ1-5; the D is unclear. V was clipped by 4 bases and J by 2 bases, with 12 bases between them. The CDR3 sequence is 15 residues long. Germline loops: CDR1 LGHDT, CDR2 YNNKEL (reference sequence).